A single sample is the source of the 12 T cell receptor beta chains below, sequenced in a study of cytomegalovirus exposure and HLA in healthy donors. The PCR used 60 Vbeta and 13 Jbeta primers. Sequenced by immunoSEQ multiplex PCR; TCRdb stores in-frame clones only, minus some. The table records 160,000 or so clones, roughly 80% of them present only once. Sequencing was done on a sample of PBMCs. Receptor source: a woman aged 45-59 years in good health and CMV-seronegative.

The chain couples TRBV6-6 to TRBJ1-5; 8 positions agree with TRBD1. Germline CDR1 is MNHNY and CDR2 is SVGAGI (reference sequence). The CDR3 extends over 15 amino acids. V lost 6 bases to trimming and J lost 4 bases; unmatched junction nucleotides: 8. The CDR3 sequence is CASSSDRGKNQPQHF. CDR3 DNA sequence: TGTGCCAGCAGCTCCGACAGGGGAAAGAATCAGCCCCAGCATTTT.

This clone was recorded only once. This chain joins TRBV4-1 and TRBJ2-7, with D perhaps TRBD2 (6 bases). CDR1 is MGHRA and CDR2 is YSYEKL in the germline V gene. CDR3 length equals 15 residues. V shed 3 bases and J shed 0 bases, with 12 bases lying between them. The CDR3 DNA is TGCGCCAGCAGCCAGGCAGCGGGTAACTCCTACGAGCAGTACTTC. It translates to CASSQAAGNSYEQYF.

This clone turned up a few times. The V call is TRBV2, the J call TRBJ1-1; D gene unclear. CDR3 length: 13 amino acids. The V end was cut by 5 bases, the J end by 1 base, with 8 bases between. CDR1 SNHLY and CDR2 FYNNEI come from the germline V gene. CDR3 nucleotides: TGTGCCAGCAGTTCCCGACAGAACACTGAAGCTTTCTTT. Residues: CASSSRQNTEAFF.

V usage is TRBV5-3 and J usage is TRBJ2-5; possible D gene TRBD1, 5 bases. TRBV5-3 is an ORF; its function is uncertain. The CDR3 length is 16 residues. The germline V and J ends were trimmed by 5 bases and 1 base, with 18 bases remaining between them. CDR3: CARRGRRARGQETQYF. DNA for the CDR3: TGTGCCAGAAGGGGCCGCCGGGCTAGGGGCCAAGAGACCCAGTACTTC.

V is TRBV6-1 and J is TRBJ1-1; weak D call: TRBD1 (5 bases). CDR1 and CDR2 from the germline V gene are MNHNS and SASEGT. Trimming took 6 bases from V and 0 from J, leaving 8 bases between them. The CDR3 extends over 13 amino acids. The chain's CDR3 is CASRMTVNTEAFF. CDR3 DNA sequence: TGTGCCAGCAGAATGACAGTGAACACTGAAGCTTTCTTT.

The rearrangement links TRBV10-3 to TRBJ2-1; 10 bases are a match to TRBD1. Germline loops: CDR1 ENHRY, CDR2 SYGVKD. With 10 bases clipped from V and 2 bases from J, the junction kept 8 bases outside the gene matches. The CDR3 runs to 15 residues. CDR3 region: CATGKGTGAYNEQFF. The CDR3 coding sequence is TGTGCCACAGGCAAGGGGACAGGGGCCTACAATGAGCAGTTCTTC.

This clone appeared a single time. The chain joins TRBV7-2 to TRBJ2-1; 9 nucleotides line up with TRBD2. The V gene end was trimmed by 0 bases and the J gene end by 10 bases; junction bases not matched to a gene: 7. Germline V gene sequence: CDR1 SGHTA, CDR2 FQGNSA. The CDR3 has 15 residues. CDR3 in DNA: TGTGCCAGCAGCTTAGCGGGGCGGGAGGGCCACGAGCAGTTCTTC. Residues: CASSLAGREGHEQFF.

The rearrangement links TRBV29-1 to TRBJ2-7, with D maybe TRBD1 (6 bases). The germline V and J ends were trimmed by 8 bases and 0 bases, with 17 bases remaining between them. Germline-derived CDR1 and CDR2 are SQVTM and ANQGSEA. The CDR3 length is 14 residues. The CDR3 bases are TGCAGCAGTTCCCCTGGGACATCCTCCTACGAGCAGTACTTC. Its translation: CSSSPGTSSYEQYF.

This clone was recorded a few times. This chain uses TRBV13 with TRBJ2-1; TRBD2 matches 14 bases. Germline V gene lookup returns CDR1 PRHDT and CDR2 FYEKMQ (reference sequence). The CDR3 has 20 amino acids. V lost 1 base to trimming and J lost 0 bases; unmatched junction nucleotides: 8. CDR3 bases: TGTGCCAGCAGCTTAGTAACCGGGACTAGCGGGGGCAGCTCCTACAATGAGCAGTTCTTC. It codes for CASSLVTGTSGGSSYNEQFF.

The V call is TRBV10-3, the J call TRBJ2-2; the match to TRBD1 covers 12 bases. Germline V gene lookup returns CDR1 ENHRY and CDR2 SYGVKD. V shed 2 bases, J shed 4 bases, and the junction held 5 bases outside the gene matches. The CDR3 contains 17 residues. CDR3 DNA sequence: TGTGCCATCAGTGAGCTTGGGGGACAGGGGGCCACCGGGGAGCTGTTTTTT. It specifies CAISELGGQGATGELFF.

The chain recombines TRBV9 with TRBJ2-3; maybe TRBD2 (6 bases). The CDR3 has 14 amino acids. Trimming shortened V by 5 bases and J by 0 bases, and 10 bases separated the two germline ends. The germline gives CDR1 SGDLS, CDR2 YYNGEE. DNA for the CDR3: TGTGCCAGCAGGGGTGGGACTAGCACAGATACGCAGTATTTT. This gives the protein CASRGGTSTDTQYF. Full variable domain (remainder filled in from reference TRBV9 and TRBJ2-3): DSGVTQTPKHLITATGQRVTLRCSPRSGDLSVYWYQQSLDQGLQFLIQYYNGEERAKGNILERFSAQQFPDLHSELNLSSLELGDSALYFCASRGGTSTDTQYFGPGTRLTVL.

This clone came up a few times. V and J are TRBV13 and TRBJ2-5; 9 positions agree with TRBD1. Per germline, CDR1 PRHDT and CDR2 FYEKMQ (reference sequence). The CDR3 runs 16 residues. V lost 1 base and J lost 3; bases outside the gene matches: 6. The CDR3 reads CASSLAQGALEETQYF. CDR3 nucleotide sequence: TGTGCCAGCAGCTTAGCACAGGGGGCGCTGGAAGAGACCCAGTACTTC. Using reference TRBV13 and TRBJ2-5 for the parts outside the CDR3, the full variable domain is AAGVIQSPRHLIKEKRETATLKCYPIPRHDTVYWYQQGPGQDPQFLISFYEKMQSDKGSIPDRFSAQQFSDYHSELNMSSLELGDSALYFCASSLAQGALEETQYFGPGTRLLVL.